A selection of T cell receptor beta chains follows, all from one sample in a study of blood T cell repertoires in COVID-19. Sequenced by immunoSEQ multiplex PCR; TCRdb stores in-frame clones only, minus some. The table records approximately 75,000 clones, approximately 79% of them present only once. The material sequenced was peripheral blood. These receptor sequences come from a human donor with acute or convalescent COVID-19. The donor label of this sample is uncertain. Both conserved end residues are part of each CDR3. A D gene is named only where the DNA matches it firmly. Not every row has a clone size; where given, it reads once, few, many or a size class.

d_call	v_call	clone_size	j_call	cdr3_aa	cdr3_nt
.	TRBV6-1	once	TRBJ1-4	CASSEAGGAGQGEKLFF	TGTGCCAGCAGTGAAGCGGGTGGTGCAGGGCAGGGTGAAAAACTGTTTTTT
TRBD1	TRBV29-1	.	TRBJ2-5	CSVVQGVRETQYF	TGCAGCGTTGTGCAGGGGGTGAGGGAGACCCAGTACTTC
.	TRBV4-1	.	TRBJ2-2	CASNRSGSRTNTGELFF	TGCGCCAGCAACCGTTCAGGGTCGAGAACGAACACCGGGGAGCTGTTTTTT
.	TRBV25-1	.	TRBJ2-1	CASKVGSSYNEQFF	TGTGCCAGCAAAGTGGGCAGCTCCTACAATGAGCAGTTCTTC
.	TRBV7-2	.	TRBJ2-7	CASSIQSPSYEQYF	TGTGCCAGCAGCATCCAAAGCCCAAGCTACGAGCAGTACTTC
.	TRBV19	.	TRBJ2-7	CASSISQGAEQYF	TGTGCCAGTAGTATCTCCCAGGGCGCCGAGCAGTACTTC
.	TRBV6-5	.	TRBJ1-5	CASGGVRNQPQHF	TGTGCCAGCGGGGGGGTGCGGAATCAGCCCCAGCATTTT
TRBD1	TRBV5-8	once	TRBJ2-7	CASSTWDSVVPRDF	TGTGCCAGCAGCACGTGGGACAGCGTAGTACCGCGGGACTTC
.	TRBV2	.	TRBJ1-4	CASSEWQVNRSEKLFF	TGTGCCAGCAGTGAGTGGCAGGTCAACAGGAGTGAAAAACTGTTTTTT
.	TRBV24-1	once	TRBJ2-1	CATSDLKTGNVYNEQFF	TGTGCCACCAGTGACCTTAAGACAGGAAACGTCTACAATGAGCAGTTCTTC
.	TRBV10-3	.	TRBJ1-3	CAISESDTSGNTIYF	TGTGCCATCAGTGAGTCGGACACCTCTGGAAACACCATATATTTT